There are a few counts of the clone carrying this T cell receptor (beta chain). Its antigen is undetermined. The read terminates 3 residues before the CDR3 end, so the remaining end is supplied by the germline J gene. This CDR3 is 17 amino acids long. In germline, CDR1 is LNHDA, CDR2 SQIVND (reference sequence). V gave up 8 bases and J gave up 3 bases; unmatched junction bases: 12. CVID subjects were neither ill nor on immunomodulatory or immunosuppressive medication at sampling. Blood samples were heparinized, about 5 to 9 ml per donor. This record belongs to a study of T cell clonality in common variable immunodeficiency. Measured with immunoSEQ multiplex PCR; TCRdb has only the in-frame clones, and not every one. Observed in the sample are approximately 21,000 clones, none of them singletons. Regarding the study as a whole: In common variable immunodeficiency, TCR beta chains reportedly carried fewer deletions and N-nucleotide insertions. Compared with healthy controls, CVID subjects showed increased TCRbeta clonality, mostly in about a third.

The sample taken for sequencing was peripheral blood mononuclear cells. This TCR was recovered from a human donor with common variable immunodeficiency. The chain carries TRBV19 and TRBJ2-1; 11 bases match TRBD1. CDR3 DNA (partial): TGTGCCAGTCCGCCTCCCCCTGGGACAGGGGGCTACAATGAG. Its protein product is CASPPPPGTGGYNE. The whole CDR3 sequence is CASPPPPGTGGYNEQFF. The entire variable domain, with the rest obtained from reference TRBV19 and TRBJ2-1, is as follows: DGGITQSPKYLFRKEGQNVTLSCEQNLNHDAMYWYRQDPGQGLRLIYYSQIVNDFQKGDIAEGYSVSREKKESFPLTVTSAQKNPTAFYLCASPPPPGTGGYNEQFFGPGTRLTVL.